The 3 T cell receptor beta chains below all came from one sample that was sequenced in a study of T cells in Graves' hyperthyroidism and ophthalmopathy. Template material for amplifying TCR beta CDR3 regions consisted of RNA transcripts. RT-PCR in the first round (using the HTBI primer set) targeted the TCR CDR3. TCRdb re-derived calls from the multiplex PCR reads in MiXCR, one entry per CDR3 protein. The profile covers approximately 400,000 distinct CDR3 sequences, with roughly 25% appearing a single time and roughly 70% taken by the ten largest. The material sequenced was blood. These receptors were collected from a man aged 50 or older with Graves' hyperthyroidism.

This clonotype was counted between two and nine times. The chain recombines TRBV9 with TRBJ1-1; no clear D. This CDR3 is built from 15 residues. Trimming removed 3 bases from V and 3 bases from J, with 15 bases in between. CDR1 and CDR2 from the germline V gene are SGDLS and YYNGEE. In DNA, the CDR3 is TGTGCCAGCAGCGCTCGGGCGTCTAGCGACACTGAAGCTTTCTTT. Translated: CASSARASSDTEAFF.

This clonotype was picked up many times. V and J are TRBV20-1 and TRBJ1-2; the D is unclear. This CDR3 contains 14 residues. V was clipped by 3 bases and J by 6 bases, with 17 bases between them. Per the germline V gene, CDR1 is DFQATT and CDR2 is SNEGSKA (reference sequence). CDR3: CSASVPREGNGYTF. The DNA for the CDR3 is TGCAGTGCTAGTGTCCCCCGAGAGGGTAATGGCTACACCTTC.

This clonotype occurred once. The chain is built from TRBV29-1 and TRBJ2-1; D is uncertain. The germline V gene has CDR1 SQVTM and CDR2 ANQGSEA. Trimming left V 4 bases short and J 6 bases short, with 10 bases between. The CDR3 is 12 residues long. CDR3 in DNA: TGCAGCGTTGTCAATCCGGGCAATGAGCAGTTCTTC. It specifies CSVVNPGNEQFF.